Listed below are T cell receptor beta chains from one sample, sequenced in a study of cytotoxic CD8 clonotypes in ibrutinib-treated CLL. Using immunoSEQ multiplex PCR, the repertoire was profiled, and TCRdb retains in-frame clones only, with some absent. The sample gives about 15,000 clones, roughly 69% of which show up once; approximately 12% is in the top ten. The input for sequencing was PBMCs, taken before ibrutinib treatment. Receptors originate from a human donor with chronic lymphocytic leukemia. Each CDR3 is given with its conserved first and last residue. The D gene is left open where the match is weak. Expanded clones are given a class, and other clones once, few, many or no size at all.

NA	TRBJ1-1	NA	TRBV6-6	TGTGCCAGCACCCTACGGGGACAGAACACTGAAGCTTTCTTT	CASTLRGQNTEAFF
NA	TRBJ2-3	TRBD2	TRBV5-4	TGTGCCAGCAGCAAAGCGGGGGGGCCCTCAGATACGCAGTATTTT	CASSKAGGPSDTQYF
few	TRBJ1-2	NA	TRBV11-2	TGTGCCAGCAGCTTAGAAGGTCGGGCTAACTATGGCTACACCTTC	CASSLEGRANYGYTF
few	TRBJ2-7	NA	TRBV6-6	TGTGCCAGCAGGGGGCCGCCTCCGTCGACCGAGAACTTC	CASRGPPPSTENF
NA	TRBJ2-1	NA	TRBV11-3	TGTGCCAGCAGCTTAGGGGCTGTAGCGTCGGGCGAGCAGTTCTTC	CASSLGAVASGEQFF
NA	TRBJ2-5	TRBD1	TRBV7-6	TGTGCCAGCAGCCCCCCCTGGGCAGGGGGCTGGGAAGAGACCCAGTACTTC	CASSPPWAGGWEETQYF
NA	TRBJ2-5	TRBD2	TRBV4-2	TGTGCCAGCAGCCAAGGTCCTCAAGGACTAGCGGGGGGGGAGACCCAGTACTTC	CASSQGPQGLAGGETQYF
medium-sized	TRBJ1-1	TRBD1	TRBV19	TGTGCCAGTAGTATGACAGGGACTGAAGCTTTCTTT	CASSMTGTEAFF
NA	TRBJ2-7	NA	TRBV6-5	TGTGCCAGCAGTCTTACAGGGTTAAGCTCCTACGAGCAGTACTTC	CASSLTGLSSYEQYF
few	TRBJ2-6	TRBD2	TRBV9	TGTGCCAGCAGCGCGGGACTAGCGGACAGTTCTGGGGCCAACGTCCTGACTTTC	CASSAGLADSSGANVLTF
NA	TRBJ2-7	NA	TRBV28	TGTGCCAGCACTTCGAGGTACGAGCAGTACTTC	CASTSRYEQYF
medium-sized	TRBJ2-2	TRBD2	TRBV25-1	TGTGCCAGCAGAGCTCCGGGACTAGGGAGGGCCGGGGAGCTGTTTTTT	CASRAPGLGRAGELFF
NA	TRBJ1-2	NA	TRBV28	TGTGCCAGCAGGAAGGACGCCCGGGGCAGGGTGTACTATGGCTACACCTTC	CASRKDARGRVYYGYTF
NA	TRBJ2-5	TRBD2	TRBV14	TGTGCCAGCAGCCAATTTTCTAGCGGACCGACCCACCAAGAGACCCAGTACTTC	CASSQFSSGPTHQETQYF
once	TRBJ2-7	TRBD2	TRBV4-2	TGTGCCAGCAGCCCCTCCGCGGGAGGGTACGAGCAGTACTTC	CASSPSAGGYEQYF
few	TRBJ1-5	NA	TRBV28	TGTGCCAGCACCCCCAGACCAACGGAGCCCCAGCATTTT	CASTPRPTEPQHF
NA	TRBJ1-1	NA	TRBV6-5	TGTGCCAGCAGTTACTCAGAGAACACTGAAGCTTTCTTT	CASSYSENTEAFF
NA	TRBJ1-1	NA	TRBV5-5	TGTGCCAGCAGCTTTTATGTGGGGTCCACTGAAGCTTTCTTT	CASSFYVGSTEAFF
few	TRBJ1-2	NA	TRBV14	TGTGCCAGCAGCCAAGATCTCTGGTATGGCTACACCTTC	CASSQDLWYGYTF
medium-sized	TRBJ1-1	NA	TRBV1	TGCACCAGCAGCCCCCTCGGGACAGCTGGGGTTGGTGAAGCTTTCTTT	CTSSPLGTAGVGEAFF
NA	TRBJ1-5	NA	TRBV21-1	TGTGCCAGCAGCAGGACAGGCCCCAATCAGCCCCAGCATTTT	CASSRTGPNQPQHF
few	TRBJ2-7	TRBD1	TRBV6-5	TGTGCCAGCAGTTACACTCCCAGGGGGATCCACGAGCAGTACTTC	CASSYTPRGIHEQYF
few	TRBJ2-3	TRBD2	TRBV28	TGTGCCAGCAGGGGACTAGCGGGCACAGATACGCAGTATTTT	CASRGLAGTDTQYF
NA	TRBJ2-5	NA	TRBV28	TGTGCCAGCAGGTCCCCCAAAGAGACCCAGTACTTC	CASRSPKETQYF
NA	TRBJ1-3	NA	TRBV10-3	TGTGCCATCAGTGGGACAGGAAACACCATATATTTT	CAISGTGNTIYF
NA	TRBJ2-2	NA	TRBV19	TGTGCCAGTACCGAAAGGGCTTCGAACACCGGGGAGCTGTTTTTT	CASTERASNTGELFF
NA	TRBJ2-1	NA	TRBV5-1	TGCGCCAGCAGCGCCATCGGGGAGAGGGCACCTCATTACAATGAGCAGTTCTTC	CASSAIGERAPHYNEQFF
NA	TRBJ2-1	NA	TRBV29-1	TGCAGCGTAGGGGGAGCTACGGGGGAGCAGTTCTTC	CSVGGATGEQFF
few	TRBJ2-7	TRBD1	TRBV19	TGTGCCAGTAGCCGTATGCAGGGGGCAACCTACGAGCAGTACTTC	CASSRMQGATYEQYF
NA	TRBJ2-7	NA	TRBV28	TGTGCCAGCAGTTTATCTGGGGCGGGAAGCTCCTACGAGCAGTACTTC	CASSLSGAGSSYEQYF
NA	TRBJ2-2	TRBD1	TRBV18	TGTGCCAGCTCACCATCTCAACAGGGGTGGACCGGGGAGCTGTTTTTT	CASSPSQQGWTGELFF
NA	TRBJ2-5	TRBD2	TRBV28	TGTGCCAGCGGGACTAGTGCTCCCGGGGAGACCCAGTACTTC	CASGTSAPGETQYF
NA	TRBJ2-5	TRBD2	TRBV7-7	TGTGCCAGCAGTTCGGGGGGGGTTTTAGAGACCCAGTACTTC	CASSSGGVLETQYF
few	TRBJ2-1	TRBD2	TRBV5-1	TGCGCCAGCAGCTTTAGCGGGAGTTGGAACAATGAGCAGTTCTTC	CASSFSGSWNNEQFF
few	TRBJ2-7	NA	TRBV5-6	TGTGCCAGCAGCCCGGAGCCCGGAGAAGGAGGCTACGAGCAGTACTTC	CASSPEPGEGGYEQYF
NA	TRBJ2-3	TRBD1	TRBV5-1	TGCGCCAGCAGGGACAGGGTAGGCACAGATACGCAGTATTTT	CASRDRVGTDTQYF
NA	TRBJ2-1	TRBD2	TRBV5-1	TGCGCCAGCAGCTCAGCGGGGGTGGTTATGAATGAGCAGTTCTTC	CASSSAGVVMNEQFF
NA	TRBJ2-6	NA	TRBV5-3	TGTGCCAGAAGCCTGCGAGTAGGACAGAGCTATCCACGGGCCAACGTCCTGACTTTC	CARSLRVGQSYPRANVLTF
NA	TRBJ1-2	NA	TRBV9	TGTGCCAGCAGCGTGGCAGAATATGGCTACACCTTC	CASSVAEYGYTF
few	TRBJ1-5	NA	TRBV4-1	TGCGCCAGCAGCTTGGGAAGAAATCAGCCCCAGCATTTT	CASSLGRNQPQHF
few	TRBJ2-1	TRBD2	TRBV13	TGTGCCAGCAGCCTACCAAGCGGGGGGGGAGGTGAGCAGTTCTTC	CASSLPSGGGGEQFF
NA	TRBJ1-4	NA	TRBV5-1	TGCGCCAGCAGCCCCGGGACATCCGTCAATGAAAAACTGTTTTTT	CASSPGTSVNEKLFF
NA	TRBJ2-3	TRBD2	TRBV27	TGTGCCAGCAGTTTATGGGGACTAGCGGGGGGGCCCCCAGATACGCAGTATTTT	CASSLWGLAGGPPDTQYF
NA	TRBJ1-5	NA	TRBV28	TGTGCCAGCAGTTTAACTTCCAAACAGCCCCAGCATTTT	CASSLTSKQPQHF
few	TRBJ2-5	NA	TRBV7-8	TGTGCCAGCAGCTCTTCAAGATTACAAGAGACCCAGTACTTC	CASSSSRLQETQYF
NA	TRBJ1-1	NA	TRBV4-1	TGCGCCAGCAGCCAAGAAGGAGGAAGGGGCGCGGGCACTGAAGCTTTCTTT	CASSQEGGRGAGTEAFF
NA	TRBJ1-5	TRBD1	TRBV5-8	TGTGCCAGCAGCTTGGCGGGGGACAGGAGTCAGCCCCAGCATTTT	CASSLAGDRSQPQHF